The clone carrying this T cell receptor (beta chain) came up a few times. Its antigen is currently unknown. TCRdb called the 5' RACE reads again in MiXCR, with one record for every CDR3 protein. The profile shows about 90,000 distinct CDR3 sequences, over 13% of them singletons. The sample comes from a study of T-cell memory formation after mild COVID-19. Study-level results: A balance of CD4 and CD8 characterized clones contracting day 15 to 85, whereas later expanders leaned CD4+.

Sequences were obtained from PBMCs or a T cell subset sorted from them (not recorded which). The origin of this receptor is a man aged 18 to 30 who had mild COVID-19 (a few samples of this study predate the infection). Cell type and time point are not known.

CDR3 protein: CASSLVQGKKYNSPLHF. CDR3 bases: TGTGCCAGCAGCTTGGTTCAGGGGAAAAAGTATAATTCACCCCTCCACTTT. The chain joins TRBV5-6 to TRBJ1-6, with TRBD1 as a possible D gene (6 bases). This CDR3 has 17 residues. Trimming removed 0 bases from V and 4 bases from J, with 14 bases in between. CDR1 SGHDT and CDR2 YYEEEE come from the germline V gene.